This T cell receptor beta chain comes out of a study of Tregs in tolerant kidney transplant recipients. CDR3 length: 16 amino acids. V shed 5 bases, J shed 2 bases, and the junction held 12 bases outside the gene matches. Germline V gene lookup returns CDR1 SEHNR and CDR2 FQNEAQ (reference sequence). Only in-frame clones appear in the TCRdb table, and some are missing; sequencing was by immunoSEQ multiplex PCR. The sample consists of approximately 60,000 clones, about four fifths of them appearing once. About this clone itself: The antigen is not known.

General study findings and limits: Biological reproducibility was not directly addressed, but technical replication error appeared minimal. The small number of patients limits these findings pending further validation.

V and J are TRBV7-9 and TRBJ2-7, with 7 bases that match TRBD1. The sequence came from a human donor in good health. The sequenced sample was CD4+ T cells from blood. CDR3 nucleotide sequence: TGTGCCAGCAGCATCAACCAGGGGGTTAAGCCCTACGAGCAGTACTTC. Protein sequence: CASSINQGVKPYEQYF.